This TCR beta chain was captured by sequencing in a study of patients and donors after allogeneic stem cell transplantation. The J segment lost 2 bases and the V segment lost 5 bases, leaving 7 bases of the junction unmatched. The CDR3 length is 17 residues. Germline CDR1 is SGHRS and CDR2 is YFSETQ. One entry per CDR3 protein results from TCRdb running MiXCR on the RT-PCR reads. Counted here are 200,000 to 250,000 distinct CDR3 sequences, 38% occurring once; the ten biggest clones make up 9.5% to 13%. The TCR was taken from a human donor who was either an allogeneic HSCT recipient or a stem cell or donor lymphocyte infusion donor (not recorded which). It is not recorded whose cells these are; they may come from a transplant donor. The sequencing input was blood, either unsorted or a sorted T cell fraction (not recorded which). The chain combines TRBV5-1 with TRBJ2-6; 10 bases match TRBD1. The CDR3 loop reads CASRATGGIAGANVLTF. The CDR3 nucleotides read TGCGCCAGCAGAGCGACAGGGGGCATCGCTGGGGCCAACGTCCTGACTTTC. Complete variable domain (other parts from reference TRBV5-1 and TRBJ2-6): KAGVTQTPRYLIKTRGQQVTLSCSPISGHRSVSWYQQTPGQGLQFLFEYFSETQRNKGNFPGRFSGRQFSNSRSEMNVSTLELGDSALYLCASRATGGIAGANVLTFGAGSRLTVL.